This T cell receptor (beta chain) stems from a study of cytomegalovirus exposure and HLA in healthy donors. Overall study context: Early on, a data release was issued that held approximately 92 million unique TCRs from HLA-typed donors. Whole-study findings and limits: In a later analysis, specific HLA alleles were associated with about 18,000 TCR beta sequences at a 0.05 false discovery rate. In a later analysis, an Asian-associated ancestry cluster reportedly showed fewer N-insertions than the roughly 700-donor mean.

Germline assignment: CDR1 SGHTA and CDR2 FQGNSA. CDR3 length: 15 residues. Regarding this clone: The target antigen is unknown. The junction and the germline gene differ at one end; a read error may be behind it.

Healthy donors of bone marrow made up the group. A multiplex PCR was run with 60 Vbeta primers and 13 Jbeta primers. Clones were sequenced by immunoSEQ multiplex PCR, and TCRdb holds only the in-frame ones, with some missing. Among about 93,000 clones listed, 82% were seen once. The sample consisted of PBMCs. The source of this sequence is a man in his forties or fifties in good health and CMV-seronegative. The chain uses TRBV7-2 and TRBJ1-1; D ambiguous. The CDR3 is CASSLRGISNAEAFF. The CDR3 bases are TGTGCCAGCAGCTTAAGAGGCATATCGAACGCTGAAGCTTTCTTT.